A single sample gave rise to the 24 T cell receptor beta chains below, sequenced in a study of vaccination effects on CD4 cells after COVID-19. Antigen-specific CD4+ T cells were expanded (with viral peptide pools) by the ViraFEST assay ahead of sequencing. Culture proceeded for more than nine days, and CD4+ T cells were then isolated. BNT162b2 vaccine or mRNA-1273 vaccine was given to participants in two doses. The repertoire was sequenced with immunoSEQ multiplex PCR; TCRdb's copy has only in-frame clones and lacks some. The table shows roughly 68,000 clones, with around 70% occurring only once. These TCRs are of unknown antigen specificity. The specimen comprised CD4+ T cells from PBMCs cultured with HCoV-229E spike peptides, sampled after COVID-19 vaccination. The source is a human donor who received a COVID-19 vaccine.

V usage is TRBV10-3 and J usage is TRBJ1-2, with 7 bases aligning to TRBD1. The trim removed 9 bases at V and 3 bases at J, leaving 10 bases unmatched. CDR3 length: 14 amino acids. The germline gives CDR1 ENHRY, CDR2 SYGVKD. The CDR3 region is CAMKRGRSDYGYTF. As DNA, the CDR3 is TGTGCCATGAAAAGGGGGCGTAGTGACTATGGCTACACCTTC.

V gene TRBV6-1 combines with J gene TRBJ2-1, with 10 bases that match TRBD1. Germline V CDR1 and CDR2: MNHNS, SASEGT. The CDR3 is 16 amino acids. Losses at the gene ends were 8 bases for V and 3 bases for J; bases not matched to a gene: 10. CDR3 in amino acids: CASSEVWDRGYNEQFF. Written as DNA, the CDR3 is TGTGCCAGCTCTGAAGTCTGGGACAGGGGCTACAATGAGCAGTTCTTC.

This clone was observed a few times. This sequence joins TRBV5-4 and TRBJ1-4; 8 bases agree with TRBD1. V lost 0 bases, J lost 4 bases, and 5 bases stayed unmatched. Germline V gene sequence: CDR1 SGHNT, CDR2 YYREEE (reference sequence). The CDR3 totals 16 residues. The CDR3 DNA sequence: TGTGCCAGCAGCTTGGCCGGGACAGGCCATAATGAAAAACTGTTTTTT. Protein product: CASSLAGTGHNEKLFF. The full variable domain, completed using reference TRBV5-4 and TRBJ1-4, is ETGVTQSPTHLIKTRGQQVTLRCSSQSGHNTVSWYQQALGQGPQFIFQYYREEENGRGNFPPRFSGLQFPNYSSELNVNALELDDSALYLCASSLAGTGHNEKLFFGSGTQLSVL.

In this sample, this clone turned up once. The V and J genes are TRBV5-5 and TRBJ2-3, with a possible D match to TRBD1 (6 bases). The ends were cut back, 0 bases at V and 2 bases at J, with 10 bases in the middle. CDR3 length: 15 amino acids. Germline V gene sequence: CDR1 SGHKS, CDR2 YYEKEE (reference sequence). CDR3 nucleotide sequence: TGTGCCAGCAGCTTGGGACAGGTCCCCACAGATACGCAGTATTTT. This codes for CASSLGQVPTDTQYF.

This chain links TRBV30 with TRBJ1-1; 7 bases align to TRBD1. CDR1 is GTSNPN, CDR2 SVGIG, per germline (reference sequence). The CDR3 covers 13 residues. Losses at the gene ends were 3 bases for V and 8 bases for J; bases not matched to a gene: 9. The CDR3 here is CAWSPGEGAEAFF. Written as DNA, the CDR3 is TGTGCCTGGAGCCCGGGGGAGGGGGCAGAAGCTTTCTTT.

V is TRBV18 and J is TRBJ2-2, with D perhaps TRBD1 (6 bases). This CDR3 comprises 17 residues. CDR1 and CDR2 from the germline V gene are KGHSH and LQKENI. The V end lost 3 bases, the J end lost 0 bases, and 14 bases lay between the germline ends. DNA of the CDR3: TGTGCCAGCTCACCGTACGGACAGACCGCGAACACCGGGGAGCTGTTTTTT. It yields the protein CASSPYGQTANTGELFF.

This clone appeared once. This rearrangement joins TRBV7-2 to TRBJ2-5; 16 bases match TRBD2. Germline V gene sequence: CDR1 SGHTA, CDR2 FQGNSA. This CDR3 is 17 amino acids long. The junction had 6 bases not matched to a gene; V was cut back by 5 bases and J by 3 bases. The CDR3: CASSPPGLAGGKETQYF. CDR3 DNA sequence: TGTGCCAGCAGCCCCCCGGGACTAGCGGGGGGGAAAGAGACCCAGTACTTC.

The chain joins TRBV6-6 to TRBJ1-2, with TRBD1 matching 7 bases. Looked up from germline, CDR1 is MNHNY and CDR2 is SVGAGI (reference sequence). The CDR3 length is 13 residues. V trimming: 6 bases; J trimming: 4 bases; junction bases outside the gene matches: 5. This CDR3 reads CASSRTGAYGYTF. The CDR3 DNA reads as TGTGCCAGCAGCAGAACAGGGGCCTATGGCTACACCTTC.

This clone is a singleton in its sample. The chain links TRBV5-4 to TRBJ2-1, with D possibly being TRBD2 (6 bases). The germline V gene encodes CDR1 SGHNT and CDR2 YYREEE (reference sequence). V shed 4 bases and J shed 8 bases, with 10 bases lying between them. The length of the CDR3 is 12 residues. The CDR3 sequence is CASSRGYDEQFF. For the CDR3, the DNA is TGTGCCAGCAGCCGGGGGTACGATGAGCAGTTCTTC.

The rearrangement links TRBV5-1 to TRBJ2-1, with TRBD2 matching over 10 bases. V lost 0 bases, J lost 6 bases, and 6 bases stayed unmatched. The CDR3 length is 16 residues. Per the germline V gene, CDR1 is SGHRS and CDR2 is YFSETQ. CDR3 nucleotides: TGCGCCAGCAGCTTGGTCTCGAGCGGGGGGGTCAATGAGCAGTTCTTC. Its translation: CASSLVSSGGVNEQFF.

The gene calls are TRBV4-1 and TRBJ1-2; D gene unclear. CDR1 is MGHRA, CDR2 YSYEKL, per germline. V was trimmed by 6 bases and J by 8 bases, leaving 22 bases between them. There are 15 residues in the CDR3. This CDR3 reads CASRALTGQARGYTF. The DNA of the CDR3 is TGCGCCAGCAGGGCCTTAACGGGTCAGGCTCGCGGCTACACCTTC.

As DNA, the CDR3 is TGTGCCAGCAGAAAACTGGGGGGTGGGGAAAAACTGTTTTTT. Its protein product is CASRKLGGGEKLFF. The chain has TRBV6-5 and TRBJ1-4; D might be TRBD1 (5 bases). The CDR3 is made up of 14 amino acids. CDR1 and CDR2 from the germline V gene are MNHEY and SVGAGI. Trimming cost V 6 bases and J 8 bases, with 16 bases left between them.

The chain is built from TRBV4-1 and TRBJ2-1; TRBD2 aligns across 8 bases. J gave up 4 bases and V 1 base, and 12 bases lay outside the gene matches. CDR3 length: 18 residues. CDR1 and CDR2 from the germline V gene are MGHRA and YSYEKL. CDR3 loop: CASSQGPPTSGGYNEQFF. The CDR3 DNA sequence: TGCGCCAGCAGCCAAGGTCCCCCAACTAGCGGAGGTTACAATGAGCAGTTCTTC.

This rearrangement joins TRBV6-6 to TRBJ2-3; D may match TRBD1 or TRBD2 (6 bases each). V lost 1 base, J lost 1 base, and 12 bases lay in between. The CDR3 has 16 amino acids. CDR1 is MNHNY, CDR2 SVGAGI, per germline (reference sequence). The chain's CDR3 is CASSYFEGGGTDTQYF. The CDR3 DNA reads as TGTGCCAGCAGTTACTTTGAGGGGGGAGGCACAGATACGCAGTATTTT.

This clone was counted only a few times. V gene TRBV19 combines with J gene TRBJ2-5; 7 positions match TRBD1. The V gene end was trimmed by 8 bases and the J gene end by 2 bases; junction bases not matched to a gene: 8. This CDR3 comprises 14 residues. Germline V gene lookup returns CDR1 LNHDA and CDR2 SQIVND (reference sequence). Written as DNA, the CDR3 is TGTGCCAGTTCGACTAACAGGGGACAAGAGACCCAGTACTTC. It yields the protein CASSTNRGQETQYF.

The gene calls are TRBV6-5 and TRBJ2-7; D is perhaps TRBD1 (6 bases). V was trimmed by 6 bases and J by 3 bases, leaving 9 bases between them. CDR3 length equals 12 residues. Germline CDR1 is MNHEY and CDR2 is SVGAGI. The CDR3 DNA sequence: TGTGCCAGCAGGGACAGCTACTACGAGCAGTACGTC. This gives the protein CASRDSYYEQYV.

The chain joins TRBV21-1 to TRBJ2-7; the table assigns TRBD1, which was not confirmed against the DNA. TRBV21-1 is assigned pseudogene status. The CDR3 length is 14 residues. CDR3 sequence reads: CASSNWGSSYEQYV. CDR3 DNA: TGTGCCAGCAGCAATTGGGGCAGCTCCTACGAGCAGTACGTC.

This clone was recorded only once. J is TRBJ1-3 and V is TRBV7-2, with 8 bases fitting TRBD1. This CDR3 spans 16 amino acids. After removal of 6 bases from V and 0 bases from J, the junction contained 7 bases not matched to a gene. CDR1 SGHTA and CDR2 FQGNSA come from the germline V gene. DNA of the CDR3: TGTGCCAGCAGAACAACAGGGGGATTCTCTGGAAACACCATATATTTT. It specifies CASRTTGGFSGNTIYF.

Here the CDR3 reads CASSLSGRRETQYF. CDR3 DNA sequence: TGTGCCAGCAGCTTATCTGGCAGGAGGGAGACCCAGTACTTC. V is TRBV7-2 and J is TRBJ2-5; D possibly corresponds to TRBD2 (5 bases). Trimming cost V 2 bases and J 5 bases, with 12 bases left between them. This CDR3 region has 14 residues. CDR1 is SGHTA, CDR2 FQGNSA, per germline.

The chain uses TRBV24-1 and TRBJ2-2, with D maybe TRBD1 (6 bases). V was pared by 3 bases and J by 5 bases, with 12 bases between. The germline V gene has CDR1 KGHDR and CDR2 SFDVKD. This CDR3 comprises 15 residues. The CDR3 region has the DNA TGTGCCACCAGTGATATATCACAGGGTACCGGGGAGCTGTTTTTT. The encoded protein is CATSDISQGTGELFF.

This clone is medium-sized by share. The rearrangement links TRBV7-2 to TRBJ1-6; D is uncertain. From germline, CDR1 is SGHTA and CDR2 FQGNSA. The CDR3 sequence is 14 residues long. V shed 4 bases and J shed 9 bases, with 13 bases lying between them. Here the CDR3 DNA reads TGTGCCAGCAGCTATGACACGGACGGTTCACCCCTCCACTTT. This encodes CASSYDTDGSPLHF.

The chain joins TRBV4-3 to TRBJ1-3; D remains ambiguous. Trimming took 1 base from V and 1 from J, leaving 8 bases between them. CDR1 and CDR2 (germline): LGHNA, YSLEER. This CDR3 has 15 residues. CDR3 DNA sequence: TGCGCCAGCAGCCAAGTTTCCGGATCTGGAAACACCATATATTTT. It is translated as CASSQVSGSGNTIYF.

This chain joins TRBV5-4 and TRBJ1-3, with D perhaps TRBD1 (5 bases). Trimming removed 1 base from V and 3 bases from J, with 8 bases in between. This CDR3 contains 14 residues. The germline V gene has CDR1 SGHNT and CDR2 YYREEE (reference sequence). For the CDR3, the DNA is TGTGCCAGCAGCTTGCGGGGGAATGGAAACACCATATATTTT. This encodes CASSLRGNGNTIYF.

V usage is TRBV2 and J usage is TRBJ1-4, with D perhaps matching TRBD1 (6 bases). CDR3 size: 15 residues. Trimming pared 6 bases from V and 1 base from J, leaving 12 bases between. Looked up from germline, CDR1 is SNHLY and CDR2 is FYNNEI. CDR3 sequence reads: CASSRAGVTNEKLFF. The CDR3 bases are TGTGCCAGCAGCCGGGCAGGGGTAACTAATGAAAAACTGTTTTTT.